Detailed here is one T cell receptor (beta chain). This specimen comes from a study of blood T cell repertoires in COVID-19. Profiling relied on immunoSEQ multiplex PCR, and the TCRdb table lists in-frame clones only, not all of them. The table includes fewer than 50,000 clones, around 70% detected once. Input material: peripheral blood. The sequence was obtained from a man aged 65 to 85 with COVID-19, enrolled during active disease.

The CDR3: CASSEQGPNQPQHF. In DNA form, the CDR3 reads TGTGCCAGCAGTGAACAGGGACCAAATCAGCCCCAGCATTTT. The chain uses TRBV6-4 and TRBJ1-5; weak D call: TRBD1 (6 bases). The CDR3 sequence is 14 residues long. The V end was cut by 3 bases, the J end by 4 bases, with 10 bases between. CDR1 MRHNA and CDR2 SNTAGT come from the germline V gene.